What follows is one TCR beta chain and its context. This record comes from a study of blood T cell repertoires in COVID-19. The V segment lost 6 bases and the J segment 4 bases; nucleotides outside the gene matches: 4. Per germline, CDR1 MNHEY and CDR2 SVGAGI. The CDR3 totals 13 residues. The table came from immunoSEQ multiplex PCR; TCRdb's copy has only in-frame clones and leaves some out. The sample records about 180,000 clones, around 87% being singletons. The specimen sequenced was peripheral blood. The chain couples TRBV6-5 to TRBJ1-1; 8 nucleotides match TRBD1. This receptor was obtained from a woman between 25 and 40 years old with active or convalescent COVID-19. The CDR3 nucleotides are TGTGCCAGCAGACCGGACAGGGTCACTGAAGCTTTCTTT. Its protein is CASRPDRVTEAFF.